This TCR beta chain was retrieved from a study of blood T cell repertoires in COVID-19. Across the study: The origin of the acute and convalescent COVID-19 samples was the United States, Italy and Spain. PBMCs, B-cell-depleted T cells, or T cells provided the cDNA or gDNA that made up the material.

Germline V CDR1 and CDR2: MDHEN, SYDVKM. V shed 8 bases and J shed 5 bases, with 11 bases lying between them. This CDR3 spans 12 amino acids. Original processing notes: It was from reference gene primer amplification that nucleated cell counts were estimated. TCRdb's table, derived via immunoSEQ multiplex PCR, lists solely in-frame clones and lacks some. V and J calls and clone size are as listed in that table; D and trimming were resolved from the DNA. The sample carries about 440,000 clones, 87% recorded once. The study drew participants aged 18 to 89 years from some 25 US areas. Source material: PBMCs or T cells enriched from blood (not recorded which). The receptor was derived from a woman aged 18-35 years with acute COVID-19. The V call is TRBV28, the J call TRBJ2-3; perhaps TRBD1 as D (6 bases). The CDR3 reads CASGLRGDTQYF. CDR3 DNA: TGTGCCAGCGGCCTCAGGGGAGATACGCAGTATTTT.